The entry that follows covers one T cell receptor (beta chain) sequence. The record originates from a study of T cell responses to AZD1222 COVID-19 vaccine. Germline V gene sequence: CDR1 MNHNS, CDR2 SASEGT. V shed 2 bases and J shed 1 base, with 5 bases lying between them. This CDR3 is built from 13 residues. Profiling relied on immunoSEQ multiplex PCR, and the TCRdb table lists in-frame clones only, not all of them. Here the sample spans around 120,000 clones, 80% to 95% being singletons. The sample was peripheral blood, taken 28 days after the second AZD1222 dose. This receptor was identified in an adult who received the AZD1222 COVID-19 vaccine. V is TRBV6-1 and J is TRBJ1-1; D call uncertain. The CDR3 here is CASSELGNTEAFF. As DNA, the CDR3 is TGTGCCAGCAGTGAACTAGGGAACACTGAAGCTTTCTTT.